This TCR beta chain is from a study of shared T cell receptors in the human thymus. V dropped 5 bases and J dropped 3; count of bases not matched to a gene: 8. CDR1 SGHTA and CDR2 FQGNSA come from the germline V gene. The CDR3 extends over 16 amino acids. TCRdb's copy holds only in-frame clones and misses some; the assay was immunoSEQ multiplex PCR. The sample carries about 400,000 clones, just under 95% recorded once. Material for sequencing was thymocytes. The chain combines TRBV7-2 with TRBJ2-2, with TRBD2 matching over 8 bases. The TCR originated in a human donor. DNA for the CDR3: TGTGCCAGCAGCGCCAGAGGGACTAGTGACACCGGGGAGCTGTTTTTT. This translates into CASSARGTSDTGELFF.